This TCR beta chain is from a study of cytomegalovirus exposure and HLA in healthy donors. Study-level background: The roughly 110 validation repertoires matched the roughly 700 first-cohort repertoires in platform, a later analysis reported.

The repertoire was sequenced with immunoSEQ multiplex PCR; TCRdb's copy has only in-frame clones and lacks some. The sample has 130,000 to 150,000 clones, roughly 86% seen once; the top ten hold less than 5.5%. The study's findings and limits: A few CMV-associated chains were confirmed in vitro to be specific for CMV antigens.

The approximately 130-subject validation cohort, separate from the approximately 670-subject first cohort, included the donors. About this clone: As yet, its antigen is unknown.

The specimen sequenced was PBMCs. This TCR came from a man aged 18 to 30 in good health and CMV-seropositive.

DNA of the CDR3: TGTGCCTGGAGCCACAGTGGCACCGGGGAGCTGTTTTTT. Translating it yields CAWSHSGTGELFF. The chain carries TRBV30 and TRBJ2-2; no firm D call. The CDR3 extends over 13 amino acids. Trimming stripped 3 bases from V and 4 bases from J, with 9 bases between. Germline loops: CDR1 GTSNPN, CDR2 SVGIG (reference sequence).